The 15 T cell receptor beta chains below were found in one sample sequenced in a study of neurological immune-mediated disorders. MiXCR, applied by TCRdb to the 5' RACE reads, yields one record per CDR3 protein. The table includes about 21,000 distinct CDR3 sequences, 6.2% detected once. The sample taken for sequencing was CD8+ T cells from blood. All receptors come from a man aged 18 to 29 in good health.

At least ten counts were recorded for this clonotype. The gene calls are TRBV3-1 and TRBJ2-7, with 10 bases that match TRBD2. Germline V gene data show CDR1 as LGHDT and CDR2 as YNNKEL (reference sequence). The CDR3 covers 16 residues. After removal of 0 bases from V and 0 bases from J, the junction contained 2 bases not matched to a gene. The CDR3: CASSQEAGGISYEQYF. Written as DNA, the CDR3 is TGTGCCAGCAGCCAAGAAGCGGGGGGGATCTCCTACGAGCAGTACTTC.

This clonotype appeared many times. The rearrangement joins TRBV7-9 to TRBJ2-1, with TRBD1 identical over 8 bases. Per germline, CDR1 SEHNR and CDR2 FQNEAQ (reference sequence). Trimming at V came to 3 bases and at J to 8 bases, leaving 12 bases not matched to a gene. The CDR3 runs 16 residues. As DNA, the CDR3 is TGTGCCAGCAGCTTCACGTCAGGGGGCGGGGAGGATGAGCAGTTCTTC. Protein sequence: CASSFTSGGGEDEQFF. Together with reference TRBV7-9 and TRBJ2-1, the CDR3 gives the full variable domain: DTGVSQNPRHKITKRGQNVTFRCDPISEHNRLYWYRQTLGQGPEFLTYFQNEAQLEKSRLLSDRFSAERPKGSFSTLEIQRTEQGDSAMYLCASSFTSGGGEDEQFFGPGTRLTVL.

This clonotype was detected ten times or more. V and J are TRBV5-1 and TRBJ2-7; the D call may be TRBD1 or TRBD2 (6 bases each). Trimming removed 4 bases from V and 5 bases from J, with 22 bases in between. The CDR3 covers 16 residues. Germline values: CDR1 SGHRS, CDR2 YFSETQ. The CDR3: CASSGTGRHSVDEQYF. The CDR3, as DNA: TGCGCCAGCAGCGGTACAGGGAGGCATAGTGTCGACGAGCAGTACTTC.

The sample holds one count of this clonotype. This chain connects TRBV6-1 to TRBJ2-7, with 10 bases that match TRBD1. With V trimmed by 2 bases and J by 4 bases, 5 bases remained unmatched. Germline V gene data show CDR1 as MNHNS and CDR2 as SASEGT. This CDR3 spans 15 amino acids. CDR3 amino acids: CASSEPGQGVYEQYF. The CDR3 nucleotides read TGTGCCAGCAGTGAACCCGGACAGGGGGTATACGAGCAGTACTTC.

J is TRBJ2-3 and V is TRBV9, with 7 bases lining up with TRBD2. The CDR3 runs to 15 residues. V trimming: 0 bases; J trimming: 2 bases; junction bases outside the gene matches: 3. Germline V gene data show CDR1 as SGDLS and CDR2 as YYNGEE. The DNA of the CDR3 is TGTGCCAGCAGCGTAGTGGGGACTACCACAGATACGCAGTATTTT. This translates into CASSVVGTTTDTQYF.

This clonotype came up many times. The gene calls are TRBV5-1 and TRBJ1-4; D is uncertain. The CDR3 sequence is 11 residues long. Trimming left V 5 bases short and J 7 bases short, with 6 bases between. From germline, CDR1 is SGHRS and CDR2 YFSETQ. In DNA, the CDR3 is TGCGCCAGCAGGCTCGGTGAAAAACTGTTTTTT. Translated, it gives CASRLGEKLFF.

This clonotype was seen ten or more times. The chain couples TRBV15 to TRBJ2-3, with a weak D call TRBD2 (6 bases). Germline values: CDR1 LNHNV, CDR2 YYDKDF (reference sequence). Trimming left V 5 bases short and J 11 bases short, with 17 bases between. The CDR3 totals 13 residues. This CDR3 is CATSAQYRDWQYF. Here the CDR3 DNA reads TGTGCCACCAGCGCACAGTACCGGGACTGGCAGTATTTT. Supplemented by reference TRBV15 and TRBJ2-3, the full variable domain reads DAMVIQNPRYQVTQFGKPVTLSCSQTLNHNVMYWYQQKSSQAPKLLFHYYDKDFNNEADTPDNFQSRRPNTSFCFLDIRSPGLGDTAMYLCATSAQYRDWQYFGPGTRLTVL.

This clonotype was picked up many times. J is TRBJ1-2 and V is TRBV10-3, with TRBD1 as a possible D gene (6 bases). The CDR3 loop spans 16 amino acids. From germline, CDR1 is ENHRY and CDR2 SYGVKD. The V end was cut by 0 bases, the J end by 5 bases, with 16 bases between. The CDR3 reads CAISESTGGGRYGYTF. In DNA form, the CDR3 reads TGTGCCATCAGTGAGTCCACTGGCGGGGGCAGGTATGGCTACACCTTC.

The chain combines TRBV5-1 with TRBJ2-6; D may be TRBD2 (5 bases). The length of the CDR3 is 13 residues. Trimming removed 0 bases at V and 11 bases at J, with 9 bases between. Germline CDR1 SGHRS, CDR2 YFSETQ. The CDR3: CASSLDGVYVLTF. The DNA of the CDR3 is TGCGCCAGCAGCTTGGACGGGGTCTACGTCCTGACTTTC. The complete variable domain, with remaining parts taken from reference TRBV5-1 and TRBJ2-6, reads KAGVTQTPRYLIKTRGQQVTLSCSPISGHRSVSWYQQTPGQGLQFLFEYFSETQRNKGNFPGRFSGRQFSNSRSEMNVSTLELGDSALYLCASSLDGVYVLTFGAGSRLTVL.

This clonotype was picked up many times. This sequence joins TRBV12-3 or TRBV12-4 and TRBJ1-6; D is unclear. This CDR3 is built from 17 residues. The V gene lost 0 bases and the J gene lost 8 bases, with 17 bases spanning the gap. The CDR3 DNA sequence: TGTGCCAGCAGTTTAGCGTTCCCGGTAGCCAAGGATTCACCCCTCCACTTT. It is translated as CASSLAFPVAKDSPLHF.

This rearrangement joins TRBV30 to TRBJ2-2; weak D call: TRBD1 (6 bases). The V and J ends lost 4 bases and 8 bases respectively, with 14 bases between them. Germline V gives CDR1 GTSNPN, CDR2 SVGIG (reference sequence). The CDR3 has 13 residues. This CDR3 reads CAWTWTVGGELFF. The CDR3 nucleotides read TGTGCCTGGACCTGGACAGTCGGAGGGGAGCTGTTTTTT.

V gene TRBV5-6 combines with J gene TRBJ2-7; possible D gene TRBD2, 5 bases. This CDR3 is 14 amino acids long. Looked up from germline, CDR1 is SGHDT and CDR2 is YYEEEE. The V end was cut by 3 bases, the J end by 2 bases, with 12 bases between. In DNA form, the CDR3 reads TGTGCCAGCAGCTCGGGATTGAAAACCTACGAGCAGTACTTC. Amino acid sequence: CASSSGLKTYEQYF.

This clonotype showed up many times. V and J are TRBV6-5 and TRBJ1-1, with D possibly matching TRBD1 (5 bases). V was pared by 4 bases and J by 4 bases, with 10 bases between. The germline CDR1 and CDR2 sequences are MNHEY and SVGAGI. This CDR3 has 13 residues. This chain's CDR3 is CASSWQGSTEAFF. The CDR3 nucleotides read TGTGCCAGCAGTTGGCAGGGTAGCACTGAAGCTTTCTTT.

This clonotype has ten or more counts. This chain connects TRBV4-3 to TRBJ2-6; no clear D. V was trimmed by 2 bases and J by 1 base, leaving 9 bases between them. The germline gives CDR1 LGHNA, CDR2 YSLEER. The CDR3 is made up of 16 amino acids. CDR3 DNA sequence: TGCGCCAGCAGCCAAAAACCAGGTTCTGGGGCCAACGTCCTGACTTTC. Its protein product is CASSQKPGSGANVLTF.

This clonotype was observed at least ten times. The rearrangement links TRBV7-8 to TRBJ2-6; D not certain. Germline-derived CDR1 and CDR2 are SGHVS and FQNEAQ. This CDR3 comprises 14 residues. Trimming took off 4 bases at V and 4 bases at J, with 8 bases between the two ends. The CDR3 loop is CASSYNGGANVLTF. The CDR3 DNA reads TGTGCCAGCAGCTACAATGGAGGGGCCAACGTCCTGACTTTC.